This is a list of T cell receptor beta chains from one sample in a study of shared clonotypes between healthy human individuals. TCRdb's copy holds only in-frame clones and misses some; the assay was immunoSEQ multiplex PCR. Among hundreds of thousands of clones listed, roughly 77% were seen once. The specimen sequenced was PBMCs. These receptors all come from a woman between 40 and 50 years old in good health. Some clones in this sample may be carry-over from other donors' samples. Both conserved end residues are part of each CDR3. D genes are given only for firm matches. Part of the rows lack a size; the others show once, few, many or a class for expanded clones.

v_call	j_call	cdr3_length	clone_size	d_call	cdr3_aa	cdr3_nt
TRBV25-1	TRBJ2-7	14	NA	NA	CASSGVQDFYEQYF	TGTGCCAGCAGTGGGGTACAGGATTTCTACGAGCAGTACTTC
TRBV10-2	TRBJ2-5	14	NA	NA	CASSLARTSETQYF	TGCGCCAGCAGTCTTGCGCGGACCTCTGAGACCCAGTACTTC
TRBV7-2	TRBJ1-4	14	NA	NA	CASSLVQMNEKLFF	TGTGCCAGCAGCTTAGTACAGATGAATGAAAAACTGTTTTTT
TRBV28	TRBJ1-2	13	NA	NA	CASSLAAAYGYTF	TGTGCCAGCAGCCTGGCGGCGGCCTATGGCTACACCTTC
TRBV14	TRBJ2-7	15	NA	NA	CASSQGMVRSYEQYF	TGTGCCAGCAGCCAAGGTATGGTCAGGTCCTACGAGCAGTACTTC
TRBV7-8	TRBJ2-7	15	NA	TRBD2	CASSSVAGVSHEQYF	TGTGCCAGCAGCTCCGTAGCGGGAGTCTCCCACGAGCAGTACTTC
TRBV6-1	TRBJ1-5	13	NA	NA	CASSEGWGQPQHF	TGTGCCAGCAGTGAAGGTTGGGGTCAGCCCCAGCATTTT
TRBV28	TRBJ1-2	13	NA	TRBD1	CASSLDRGGGYTF	TGTGCCAGCAGTTTGGACAGGGGAGGTGGCTACACCTTC
TRBV7-9	TRBJ1-4	15	NA	TRBD1	CASKIQGASNEKLFF	TGTGCCAGCAAGATCCAGGGGGCATCTAATGAAAAACTGTTTTTT
TRBV27	TRBJ2-1	15	once	TRBD2	CASSLSRLAVTEQFF	TGTGCCAGCAGTTTATCGAGACTAGCCGTAACCGAGCAGTTCTTC
TRBV30	TRBJ2-2	15	NA	NA	CAWSVGDVGTGELFF	TGTGCCTGGAGTGTGGGGGATGTGGGCACCGGGGAGCTGTTTTTT
TRBV19	TRBJ2-5	13	NA	NA	CASSMEGWETQYF	TGTGCCAGTAGTATGGAGGGCTGGGAGACCCAGTACTTC
TRBV29-1	TRBJ2-1	14	NA	NA	CSVEPPGRYNEQFF	TGCAGCGTTGAACCCCCCGGGCGTTACAATGAGCAGTTCTTC
TRBV18	TRBJ2-7	13	NA	NA	CASSPDTTYEQYF	TGTGCCAGCTCACCAGACACAACCTACGAGCAGTACTTC
TRBV10-3	TRBJ1-5	16	once	TRBD1	CAISESAGGMDQPQHF	TGTGCCATCAGTGAGTCGGCAGGGGGTATGGATCAGCCCCAGCATTTT
TRBV25-1	TRBJ1-4	16	NA	TRBD1	CASRAALELGGEKLFF	TGTGCCAGCAGAGCGGCCCTAGAACTAGGGGGCGAAAAACTGTTTTTT
TRBV29-1	TRBJ2-2	11	few	NA	CSVRDSGELFF	TGCAGCGTTCGGGATTCCGGGGAGCTGTTTTTT
TRBV11-2	TRBJ2-2	15	NA	NA	CASSFTNANTGELFF	TGTGCCAGCAGCTTCACAAACGCGAACACCGGGGAGCTGTTTTTT
TRBV6-4	TRBJ2-3	16	NA	TRBD2	CASSDSMAGGRDTQYF	TGTGCCAGCAGTGACTCGATGGCGGGAGGGAGGGATACGCAGTATTTT
TRBV6-6	TRBJ2-1	16	NA	NA	CASSYSGRLGWNEQFF	TGTGCCAGCAGTTACTCAGGCCGACTGGGTTGGAATGAGCAGTTCTTC
TRBV5-4	TRBJ1-2	14	few	TRBD1	CASSRDRGSYGYTF	TGTGCCAGCAGCAGGGACAGGGGGAGCTATGGCTACACCTTC
TRBV5-1	TRBJ2-2	17	NA	TRBD1	CASSLGPDRGDTGELFF	TGCGCCAGCAGCTTGGGCCCTGACAGGGGAGACACCGGGGAGCTGTTTTTT
TRBV28	TRBJ2-2	14	many	NA	CASRFPGPTGELFF	TGTGCCAGCAGGTTCCCCGGACCAACCGGGGAGCTGTTTTTT
TRBV18	TRBJ1-1	15	NA	NA	CASSPPTGQHVEAFF	TGTGCCAGCTCACCACCGACCGGCCAACATGTTGAAGCTTTCTTT
TRBV4-3	TRBJ1-1	13	NA	NA	CASSQAQDTEAFF	TGCGCCAGCAGCCAAGCCCAGGACACTGAAGCTTTCTTT
TRBV6-1	TRBJ2-5	13	NA	NA	CASSVGSWETQYF	TGTGCCAGCAGTGTTGGGAGTTGGGAGACCCAGTACTTC
TRBV29-1	TRBJ2-5	19	NA	TRBD2	CSVEVAKGLAGEFQETQYF	TGCAGCGTTGAAGTCGCTAAGGGACTAGCGGGGGAGTTCCAAGAGACCCAGTACTTC
TRBV30	TRBJ1-1	14	few	TRBD1	CAWSRDRMNTEAFF	TGTGCCTGGAGCCGGGACAGGATGAACACTGAAGCTTTCTTT
TRBV6-5	TRBJ2-5	14	NA	NA	CASTSQGEGETQYF	TGTGCCAGCACCAGTCAGGGAGAGGGAGAGACCCAGTACTTC
TRBV30	TRBJ2-7	13	NA	TRBD1	CAWKQDRGNEQYF	TGTGCCTGGAAACAGGACAGGGGGAACGAGCAGTACTTC
TRBV19	TRBJ1-4	15	NA	NA	CASSIDSTTNEKLFF	TGTGCCAGTAGTATCGACAGCACAACTAATGAAAAACTGTTTTTT
TRBV25-1	TRBJ2-1	16	few	TRBD2	CASGGGSVVNDYEQFF	TGTGCCAGCGGGGGGGGATCGGTGGTCAACGATTATGAGCAGTTCTTC
TRBV5-1	TRBJ2-1	14	NA	TRBD2	CASSLAREGDEQFF	TGCGCCAGCAGCTTGGCTCGGGAGGGGGATGAGCAGTTCTTC
TRBV15	TRBJ2-3	18	NA	NA	CATSRSRLGPGGTDTQYF	TGTGCCACCAGCAGATCCCGGCTAGGTCCCGGGGGCACAGATACGCAGTATTTT
TRBV30	TRBJ2-7	12	NA	NA	CAWSLGWDEQYF	TGTGCCTGGAGTTTAGGTTGGGACGAGCAGTACTTC
TRBV6-5	TRBJ2-7	13	NA	TRBD2	CASRSPTSIEQYF	TGTGCCAGCCGGAGTCCGACTAGCATCGAGCAGTACTTC
TRBV19	TRBJ1-2	15	once	NA	CASSGEGPLSPGYTF	TGTGCCAGTAGTGGGGAGGGGCCACTTTCGCCTGGCTACACCTTC
TRBV2	TRBJ2-7	16	NA	TRBD1	CASSEVFGTGLNEQYF	TGTGCCAGCAGTGAAGTATTTGGGACAGGGCTTAACGAGCAGTACTTC
TRBV18	TRBJ1-3	18	NA	TRBD1	CASSPLVFPRGDGNTIYF	TGTGCCAGCTCACCTCTGGTCTTCCCCAGGGGGGATGGAAACACCATATATTTT
TRBV6-5	TRBJ2-7	15	once	NA	CASSYRKRQTYEQYF	TGTGCCAGCAGTTATCGGAAACGCCAAACCTACGAGCAGTACTTC
TRBV11-2	TRBJ2-2	13	NA	NA	CASSEGYTGELFF	TGTGCCAGCAGCGAGGGGTACACCGGGGAGCTGTTTTTT
TRBV2	TRBJ1-1	12	NA	NA	CASRGADTEAFF	TGTGCCAGCAGGGGCGCGGACACTGAAGCTTTCTTT
TRBV7-2	TRBJ1-5	15	NA	NA	CASSLDGVGNQPQHF	TGTGCCAGCAGCTTAGACGGGGTAGGCAATCAGCCCCAGCATTTT
TRBV7-8	TRBJ2-7	15	NA	NA	CASSPGVVSSYEQYF	TGTGCCAGCAGCCCCGGAGTTGTGTCCTCCTACGAGCAGTACTTC
TRBV14	TRBJ1-1	17	NA	TRBD1	CASSPGTGRLVNTEAFF	TGTGCCAGCAGTCCCGGGACAGGGAGGCTGGTGAACACTGAAGCTTTCTTT
TRBV7-2	TRBJ2-3	14	NA	TRBD2	CASSLKGEGLTQYF	TGTGCCAGCAGCTTAAAAGGGGAGGGACTAACGCAGTATTTT
TRBV7-2	TRBJ1-6	13	NA	NA	CATLRYGHSPLHF	TGTGCCACCCTCCGGTACGGGCATTCACCCCTCCACTTT
TRBV19	TRBJ1-1	13	few	NA	CASSLRANTEAFF	TGTGCCAGTAGTCTCAGGGCGAACACTGAAGCTTTCTTT
TRBV7-9	TRBJ2-1	16	few	TRBD2	CASSLSLAGAGNEQFF	TGTGCCAGCAGCCTGTCACTAGCGGGAGCCGGGAATGAGCAGTTCTTC
TRBV7-9	TRBJ1-1	13	few	NA	CASSFSQGSEAFF	TGTGCCAGCAGCTTTTCACAGGGAAGTGAAGCTTTCTTT
TRBV5-1	TRBJ2-3	15	NA	TRBD2	CASGLHSGSPDTQYF	TGCGCCAGCGGCCTCCACAGCGGGAGCCCGGATACGCAGTATTTT
TRBV7-3	TRBJ2-3	15	few	NA	CASSLTGLSTDTQYF	TGTGCCAGCAGCCTGACAGGTCTAAGCACAGATACGCAGTATTTT